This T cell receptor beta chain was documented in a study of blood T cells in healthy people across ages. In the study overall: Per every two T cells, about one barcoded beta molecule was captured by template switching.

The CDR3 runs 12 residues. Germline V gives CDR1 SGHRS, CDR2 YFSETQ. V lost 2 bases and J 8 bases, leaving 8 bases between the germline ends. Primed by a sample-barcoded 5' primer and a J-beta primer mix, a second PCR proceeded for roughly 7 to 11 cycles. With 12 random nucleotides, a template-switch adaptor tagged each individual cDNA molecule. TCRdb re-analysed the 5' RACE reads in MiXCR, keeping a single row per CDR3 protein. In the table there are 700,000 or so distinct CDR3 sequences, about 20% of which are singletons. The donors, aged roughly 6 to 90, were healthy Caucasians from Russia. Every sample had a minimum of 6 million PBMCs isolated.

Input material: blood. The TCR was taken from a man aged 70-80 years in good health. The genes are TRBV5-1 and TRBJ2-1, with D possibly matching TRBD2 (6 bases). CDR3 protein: CASSLLADEQFF. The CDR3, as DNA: TGCGCCAGCAGCTTACTAGCCGATGAGCAGTTCTTC.